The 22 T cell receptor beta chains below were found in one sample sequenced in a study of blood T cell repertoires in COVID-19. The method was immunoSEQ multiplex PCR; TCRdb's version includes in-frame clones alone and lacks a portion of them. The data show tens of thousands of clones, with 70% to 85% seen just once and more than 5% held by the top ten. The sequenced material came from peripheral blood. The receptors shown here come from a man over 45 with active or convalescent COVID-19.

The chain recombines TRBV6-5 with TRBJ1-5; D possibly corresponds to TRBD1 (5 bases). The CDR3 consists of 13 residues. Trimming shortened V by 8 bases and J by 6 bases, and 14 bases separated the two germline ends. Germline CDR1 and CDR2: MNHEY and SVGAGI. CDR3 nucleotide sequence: TGTGCCAGCGGTCAAAGGGGAAGTCAGCCCCAGCATTTT. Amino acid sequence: CASGQRGSQPQHF.

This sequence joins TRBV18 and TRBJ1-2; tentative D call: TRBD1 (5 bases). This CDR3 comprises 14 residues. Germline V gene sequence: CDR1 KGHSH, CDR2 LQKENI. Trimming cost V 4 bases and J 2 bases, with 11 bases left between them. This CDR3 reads CASSLDSSNYGYTF. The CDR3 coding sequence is TGTGCCAGCTCACTTGACAGTTCCAACTATGGCTACACCTTC.

CDR3 nucleotide sequence: TGTGCCAGCAGCTTAGACAGGGGGCGGTACGAGCAGTACTTC. It yields the protein CASSLDRGRYEQYF. The chain carries TRBV11-2 and TRBJ2-7; 8 nucleotides align to TRBD1. Germline assignment: CDR1 SGHAT and CDR2 FQNNGV. Trimming cost V 0 bases and J 4 bases; bases outside gene matches: 2. The CDR3 is 14 residues long.

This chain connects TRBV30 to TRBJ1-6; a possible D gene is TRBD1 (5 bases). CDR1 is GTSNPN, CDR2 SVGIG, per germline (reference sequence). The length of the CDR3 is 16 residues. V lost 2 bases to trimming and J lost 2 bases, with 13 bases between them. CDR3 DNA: TGTGCCTGGAGTCCCGGGGGAGGGGCCTATAATTCACCCCTCCACTTT. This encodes CAWSPGGGAYNSPLHF.

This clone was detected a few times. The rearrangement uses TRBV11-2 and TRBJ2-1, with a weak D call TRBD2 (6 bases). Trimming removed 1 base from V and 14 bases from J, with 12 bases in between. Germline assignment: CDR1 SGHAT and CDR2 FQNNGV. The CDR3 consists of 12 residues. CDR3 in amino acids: CASSLGGDPKFF. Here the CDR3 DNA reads TGTGCCAGCAGCTTAGGGGGGGACCCAAAGTTCTTC.

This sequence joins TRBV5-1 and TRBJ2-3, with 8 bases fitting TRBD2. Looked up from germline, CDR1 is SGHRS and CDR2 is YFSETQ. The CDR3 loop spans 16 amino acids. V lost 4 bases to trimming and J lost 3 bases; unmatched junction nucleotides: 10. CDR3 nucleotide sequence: TGCGCCAGCAGCCCCTCCGGGACTAGTGGGACAGATACGCAGTATTTT. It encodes CASSPSGTSGTDTQYF.

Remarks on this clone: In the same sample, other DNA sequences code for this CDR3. In DNA form, the CDR3 reads TGTGCCAGCAGCTTAGTAGTGAGGGACTATGGCTACACCTTC. It is translated as CASSLVVRDYGYTF. This chain joins TRBV7-8 and TRBJ1-2; D is undetermined. V was cut by 1 base and J by 3 bases, with 9 bases left in between. The CDR3 spans 14 residues. CDR1 is SGHVS and CDR2 is FQNEAQ in the germline V gene.

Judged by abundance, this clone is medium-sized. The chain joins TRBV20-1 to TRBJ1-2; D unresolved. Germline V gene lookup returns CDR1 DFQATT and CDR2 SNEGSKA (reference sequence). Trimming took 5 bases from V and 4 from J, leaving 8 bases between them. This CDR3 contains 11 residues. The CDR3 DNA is TGCAGTGCTGGGGAGACCTATGGCTACACCTTC. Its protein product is CSAGETYGYTF.

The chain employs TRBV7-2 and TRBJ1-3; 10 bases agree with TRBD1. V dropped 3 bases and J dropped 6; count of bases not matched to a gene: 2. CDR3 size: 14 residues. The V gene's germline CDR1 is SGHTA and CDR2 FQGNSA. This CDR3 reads CASSFRQGANTIYF. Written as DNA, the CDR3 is TGTGCCAGCAGCTTTCGACAGGGGGCAAACACCATATATTTT. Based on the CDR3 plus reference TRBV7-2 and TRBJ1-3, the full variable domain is GAGVSQSPSNKVTEKGKDVELRCDPISGHTALYWYRQSLGQGLEFLIYFQGNSAPDKSGLPSDRFSAERTGGSVSTLTIQRTQQEDSAVYLCASSFRQGANTIYFGEGSWLTVV.

The CDR3 region is CASSFRDSQETQYF. In DNA form, the CDR3 reads TGTGCCAGCAGCTTTAGGGACAGCCAAGAGACCCAGTACTTC. The chain recombines TRBV5-5 with TRBJ2-5; TRBD1 aligns across 7 bases. This CDR3 is built from 14 residues. Germline V gene sequence: CDR1 SGHKS, CDR2 YYEKEE (reference sequence). Trimming cost V 2 bases and J 1 base; bases outside gene matches: 2.

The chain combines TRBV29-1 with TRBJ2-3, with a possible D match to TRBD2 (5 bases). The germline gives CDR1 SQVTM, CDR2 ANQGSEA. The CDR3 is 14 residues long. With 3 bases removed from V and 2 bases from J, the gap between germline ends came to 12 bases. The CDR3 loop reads CSVDGLEFTDTQYF. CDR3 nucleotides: TGCAGCGTTGACGGACTCGAATTCACAGATACGCAGTATTTT.

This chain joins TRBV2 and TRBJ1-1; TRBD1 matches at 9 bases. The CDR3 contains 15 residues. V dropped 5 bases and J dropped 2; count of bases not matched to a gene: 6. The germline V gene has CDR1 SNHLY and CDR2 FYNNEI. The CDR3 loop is CASSLQGAHNTEAFF. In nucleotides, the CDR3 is TGTGCCAGCAGTTTACAGGGGGCGCATAACACTGAAGCTTTCTTT.

The CDR3 nucleotides are TGTGCCAGCAGCATCTCTGGGGCGCGTGAGACCCAGTACTTC. Translated, it gives CASSISGARETQYF. The chain uses TRBV5-6 and TRBJ2-5, with D perhaps matching TRBD1 (5 bases). This CDR3 comprises 14 residues. V was cut by 4 bases and J by 5 bases, with 15 bases left in between. CDR1 is SGHDT and CDR2 is YYEEEE in the germline V gene.

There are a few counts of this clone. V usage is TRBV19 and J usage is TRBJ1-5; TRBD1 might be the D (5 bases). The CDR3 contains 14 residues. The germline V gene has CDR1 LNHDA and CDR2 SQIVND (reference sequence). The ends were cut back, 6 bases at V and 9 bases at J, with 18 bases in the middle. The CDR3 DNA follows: TGTGCCAGTAGCCCGGGTCGGGGGTTCGGGCCCCAGCATTTT. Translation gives CASSPGRGFGPQHF.

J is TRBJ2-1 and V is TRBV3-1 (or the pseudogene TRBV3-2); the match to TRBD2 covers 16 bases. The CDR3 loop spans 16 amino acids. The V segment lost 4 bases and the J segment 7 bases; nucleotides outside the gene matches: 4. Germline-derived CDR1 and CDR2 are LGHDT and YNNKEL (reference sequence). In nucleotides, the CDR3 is TGTGCCAGCAGCCCTCCGGGACTAGCGGGGGGGAATGAGCAGTTCTTC. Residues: CASSPPGLAGGNEQFF.

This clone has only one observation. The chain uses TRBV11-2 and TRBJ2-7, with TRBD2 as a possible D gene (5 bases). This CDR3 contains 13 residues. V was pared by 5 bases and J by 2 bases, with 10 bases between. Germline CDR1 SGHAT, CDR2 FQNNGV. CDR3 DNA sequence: TGTGCCAGCAGCAGAGGGTTACCCTACGAGCAGTACTTC. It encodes CASSRGLPYEQYF.

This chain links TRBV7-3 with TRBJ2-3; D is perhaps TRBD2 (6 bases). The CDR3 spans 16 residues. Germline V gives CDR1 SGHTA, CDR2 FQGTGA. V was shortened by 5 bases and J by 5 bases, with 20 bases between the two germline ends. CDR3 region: CASSKGTQSLQDTQYF. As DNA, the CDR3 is TGTGCCAGCAGCAAAGGGACTCAGAGCTTACAAGATACGCAGTATTTT.

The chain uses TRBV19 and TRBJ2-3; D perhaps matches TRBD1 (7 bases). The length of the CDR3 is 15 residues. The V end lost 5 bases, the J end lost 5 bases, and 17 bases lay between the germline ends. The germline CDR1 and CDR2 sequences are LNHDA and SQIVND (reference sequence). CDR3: CASSPRDSRGDTQYF. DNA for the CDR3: TGTGCCAGTAGTCCGCGGGACAGCAGGGGAGATACGCAGTATTTT.

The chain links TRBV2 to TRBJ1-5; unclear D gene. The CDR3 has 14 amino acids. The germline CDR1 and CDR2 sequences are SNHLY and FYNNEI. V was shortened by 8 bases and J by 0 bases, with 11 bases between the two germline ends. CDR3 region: CASRGPNSNQPQHF. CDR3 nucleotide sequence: TGTGCCAGCCGAGGCCCCAATAGCAATCAGCCCCAGCATTTT.

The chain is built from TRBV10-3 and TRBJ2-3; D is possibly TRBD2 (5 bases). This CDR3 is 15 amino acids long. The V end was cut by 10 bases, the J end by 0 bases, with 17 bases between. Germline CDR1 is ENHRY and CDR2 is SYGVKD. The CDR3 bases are TGTGCCACCCTGAGGGCGGGCCCTAGCACAGATACGCAGTATTTT. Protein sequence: CATLRAGPSTDTQYF.

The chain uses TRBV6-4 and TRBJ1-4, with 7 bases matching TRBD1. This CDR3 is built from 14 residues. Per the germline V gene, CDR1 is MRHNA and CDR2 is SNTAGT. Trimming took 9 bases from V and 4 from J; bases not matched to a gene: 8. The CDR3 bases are TGTGCCAGTCGGCCGACAGGGAATAATGAAAAACTGTTTTTT. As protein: CASRPTGNNEKLFF.

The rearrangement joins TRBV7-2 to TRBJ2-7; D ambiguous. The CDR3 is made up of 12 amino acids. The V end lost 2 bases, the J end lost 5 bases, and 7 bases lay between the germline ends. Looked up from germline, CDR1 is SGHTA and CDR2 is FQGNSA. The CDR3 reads CASSLQFNEQYF. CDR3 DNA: TGTGCCAGCAGCTTACAATTCAACGAGCAGTACTTC.